The sequence of this T cell receptor beta chain was determined in a study of patients and donors after allogeneic stem cell transplantation. TCRdb recomputed calls from the RT-PCR reads with MiXCR, one row per CDR3 protein. In the table there are 150,000 to 200,000 distinct CDR3 sequences, roughly 40% of which are singletons. The length of the CDR3 is 13 residues. V was trimmed by 0 bases and J by 7 bases, leaving 9 bases between them. Germline V lookup: CDR1 GTSNPN, CDR2 SVGIG (reference sequence). The chain combines TRBV30 with TRBJ1-4; tentatively, D is TRBD1 (5 bases). Sequenced input: blood, either unsorted or a sorted T cell fraction (not recorded which). The sequence was obtained from a human donor who was either an allogeneic HSCT recipient or a stem cell or donor lymphocyte infusion donor (not recorded which). It is not recorded whose cells these are; they may come from a transplant donor. The CDR3 loop is CAWSVGGVEKLFF. The CDR3 coding sequence is TGTGCCTGGAGTGTAGGAGGGGTTGAAAAACTGTTTTTT.